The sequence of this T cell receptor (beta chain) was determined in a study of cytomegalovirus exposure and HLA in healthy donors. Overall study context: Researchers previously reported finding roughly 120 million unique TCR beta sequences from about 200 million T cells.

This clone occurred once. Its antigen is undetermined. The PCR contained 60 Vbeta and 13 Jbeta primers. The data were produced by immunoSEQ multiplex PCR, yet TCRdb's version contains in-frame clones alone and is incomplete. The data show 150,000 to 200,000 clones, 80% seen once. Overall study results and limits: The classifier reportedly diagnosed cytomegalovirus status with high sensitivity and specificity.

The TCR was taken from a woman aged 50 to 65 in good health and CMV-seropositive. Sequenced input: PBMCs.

Here the CDR3 reads CASSGDRDSPLHF. For the CDR3, the DNA is TGTGCCAGTAGTGGAGACAGGGATTCACCCCTCCACTTT. The chain has TRBV19 and TRBJ1-6, with 7 bases that match TRBD1. Germline lookup yields CDR1 LNHDA and CDR2 SQIVND (reference sequence). This CDR3 is built from 13 residues. Trimming removed 5 bases from V and 8 bases from J; junction bases left unmatched: 3.